Listed below are T cell receptor beta chains from one sample, sequenced in a study of tumor and adjacent non-tumor tissue in lung cancer. TCRdb analysed the multiplex PCR reads with MiXCR anew, one entry per CDR3 protein. The sample lists more than 75,000 distinct CDR3 sequences, around 65% seen once, with over 10% in the top ten. Specimen: lung tumor tissue. These receptors originate from a woman aged 70-85 years with non-small cell lung cancer. CDR3s include the opening cysteine and the closing phenylalanine or tryptophan. The order of the fields is CDR3 DNA, CDR3 protein, V gene, J gene, D gene, clone size. A D gene is named only where the DNA matches it firmly. Rows give clone size only sometimes, using once, few, many, or a class for an expanded clone.

TGTGCCAGTGCGCCGGGGATAGCGGGTGGATACGAGCAGTACTTC	CASAPGIAGGYEQYF	TRBV6-5	TRBJ2-7	TRBD2	.
TGTGCCAGCAGTTCCCCGGGACAGCGCACAGATACGCAGTATTTT	CASSSPGQRTDTQYF	TRBV6-5	TRBJ2-3	TRBD1	many
TGTGCCAGCAGCTTGGAACAGTTGAACATTGAAGCTTTCTTT	CASSLEQLNIEAFF	TRBV5-4	TRBJ1-1	.	once
TGTGCCAGCAGCCATGATTATAGCGGGGAAAACACCGGGGAGCTGTTTTTT	CASSHDYSGENTGELFF	TRBV4-2	TRBJ2-2	TRBD2	many
TGTGCCAGCACCTCGTCGGGTTCTGCTGTAACTGAACCTTTCTTC	CASTSSGSAVTEPFF	TRBV6-5	TRBJ1-1	.	.
TGTGCCAGCGGTGAAGCAAGGGGAAACCAGGCCCAGCATTTT	CASGEARGNQAQHF	TRBV6-1	TRBJ1-5	.	few
TGCAGTGCTAGTGCAGATACGCAGTATTTT	CSASADTQYF	TRBV20-1	TRBJ2-3	.	few
TGCAGTGTACGGACAGACTCGAACACTGAAGCTTTCTTT	CSVRTDSNTEAFF	TRBV29-1	TRBJ1-1	.	.
TGTGCCTGCAACTTACGCGAACCGGGGCGTGGGGTCGAGCGGTACTTC	CACNLREPGRGVERYF	TRBV7-3	TRBJ2-7	.	.
TGTGCCAGCAGGCCGACTAGCGGGAGGGTAATTCCCTACAATGAGCAGTACTTC	CASRPTSGRVIPYNEQYF	TRBV4-2	TRBJ2-7	TRBD2	.
TGTGCCAGCAAGGGAAACAATCAGCCCCAGCATTTT	CASKGNNQPQHF	TRBV28	TRBJ1-5	.	.
TGTACCAGCAGCCTTTCTGGAAACACCATATATTTT	CTSSLSGNTIYF	TRBV5-5	TRBJ1-3	.	.
TGTGCCAGCAGTACTCCGATAGGGGATAATGAAAAGCTGTTTTTT	CASSTPIGDNEKLFF	TRBV28	TRBJ1-4	.	.
TGTGCCAGCAGCCAAGCCGGGGACGGCCAAGAGACCCAGTACTTC	CASSQAGDGQETQYF	TRBV14	TRBJ2-5	.	many
TGCAGCGTTGAAGCCCCCCCCGGACTAGCGGAGAGTGTCAAAGAGCAGTTCTTC	CSVEAPPGLAESVKEQFF	TRBV29-1	TRBJ2-1	TRBD2	.
TGTGCCAGCAGTTACCAGGGTTCAAGAGGCTACACCTTC	CASSYQGSRGYTF	TRBV6-5	TRBJ1-2	.	medium-sized
TGCGCCAGCAGCTTGGATGGACTAGCTAAAGCGGAGCAGTTCTTC	CASSLDGLAKAEQFF	TRBV5-1	TRBJ2-1	TRBD2	few
TGTGCCAGCAGCCGGGGACTAGCGGGAGTGGAGACCCAGTACTTC	CASSRGLAGVETQYF	TRBV6-2/TRBV6-3	TRBJ2-5	TRBD2	.
TGTGCCAGCAGTCCCGCGGTGGGAGTCGGTGAGCACTTCTTC	CASSPAVGVGEHFF	TRBV6-5	TRBJ2-1	.	.
TGTATCGTCAGTGGAGTCGATAAGGGCCCTGGGGCCAACGTCCTGACTTTC	CIVSGVDKGPGANVLTF	TRBV10-3	TRBJ2-6	.	.
TGTGCCAGCAGTCTGGGGGTGGGGTTGGATACGCAGTATTTT	CASSLGVGLDTQYF	TRBV5-5	TRBJ2-3	.	many